This T cell receptor (beta chain) was sequenced during a study of cytomegalovirus exposure and HLA in healthy donors. The donors comprised healthy bone marrow donors. In its sample, this clone was seen a few times. Germline V lookup: CDR1 MDHEN, CDR2 SYDVKM. After removal of 5 bases from V and 7 bases from J, the junction contained 10 bases not matched to a gene. CDR3 length: 15 residues. The study ran its PCR with 60 Vbeta and 13 Jbeta primers. Only in-frame clones appear in the TCRdb table, and some are missing; sequencing was by immunoSEQ multiplex PCR. There are around 100,000 clones in the sample; around three quarters occur only once, and approximately 3.8% lies in the top ten.

V usage is TRBV28 and J usage is TRBJ1-2; 10 bases match TRBD1. The sequenced sample was PBMCs. The sequence came from a man aged 50 or older in good health and CMV-seropositive. This CDR3 is CASSAHGTGAFGYTF. The CDR3 DNA reads TGTGCCAGCAGTGCCCACGGGACAGGGGCCTTTGGCTACACCTTC.